This TCR beta chain was sequenced during a study of Ad26.COV2.S vaccination and SARS-CoV-2 variants. A remark on this clone: The antigen is undetermined.

This sample's treatment: around 19 received Ad26.COV2.S at low or high dose, single or two shots; roughly 5 received placebo; per-sample allocation not given. Following the first vaccine or placebo injection, samples were taken on day 63. The individual, an adult aged 18-55 years, was a donor in Boston. General study findings and limits: Vaccinated and placebo-treated recipients had similar non-spike TCR breadth.

J lost 2 bases, V lost 2 bases, and 7 bases had no gene match. Germline V gene lookup returns CDR1 SEHNR and CDR2 FQNEAQ (reference sequence). CDR3 length: 16 residues. The method was immunoSEQ multiplex PCR; TCRdb's version includes in-frame clones alone and lacks a portion of them. The sample includes around 450,000 clones, 90% of them seen just once. This material consisted of peripheral blood, taken in a trial of Ad26.COV2.S vaccine versus placebo. The gene calls are TRBV7-9 and TRBJ1-2; 8 bases map to TRBD1. The receptor's source is a person between 18 and 65 years old who received the Ad26.COV2.S COVID-19 vaccine or a placebo. The CDR3 here is CASSLSQTGENYGYTF. CDR3 in DNA: TGTGCCAGCAGCTTAAGCCAGACAGGGGAAAACTATGGCTACACCTTC. Filled out from reference TRBV7-9 and TRBJ1-2, the complete variable domain reads DTGVSQNPRHKITKRGQNVTFRCDPISEHNRLYWYRQTLGQGPEFLTYFQNEAQLEKSRLLSDRFSAERPKGSFSTLEIQRTEQGDSAMYLCASSLSQTGENYGYTFGSGTRLTVV.